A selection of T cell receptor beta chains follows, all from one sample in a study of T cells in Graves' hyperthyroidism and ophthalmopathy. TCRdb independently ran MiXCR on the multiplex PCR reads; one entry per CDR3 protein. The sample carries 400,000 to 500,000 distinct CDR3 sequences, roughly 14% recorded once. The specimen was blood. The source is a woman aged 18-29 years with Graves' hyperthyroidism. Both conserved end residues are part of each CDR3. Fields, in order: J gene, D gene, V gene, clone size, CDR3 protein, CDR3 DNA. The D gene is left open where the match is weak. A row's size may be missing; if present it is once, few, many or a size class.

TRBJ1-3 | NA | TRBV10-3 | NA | CAISDSGKVGFGNTIYF | TGTGCCATCAGTGATTCAGGAAAGGTCGGGTTTGGAAACACCATATATTTT
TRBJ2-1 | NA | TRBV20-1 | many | CSARDGQNVGLVQFF | TGCAGTGCTAGAGATGGACAGAACGTTGGTTTGGTGCAGTTCTTC
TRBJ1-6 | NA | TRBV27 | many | CASRLQYPSYNSPLHF | TGTGCCAGCAGACTACAGTATCCCTCCTATAATTCACCCCTCCACTTT
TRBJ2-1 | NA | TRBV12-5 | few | CAGGLGGNEQFF | TGTGCTGGTGGTTTGGGAGGCAATGAGCAGTTCTTC
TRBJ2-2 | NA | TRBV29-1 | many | CSVERNGELFF | TGCAGCGTTGAGCGGAACGGGGAGCTGTTTTTT
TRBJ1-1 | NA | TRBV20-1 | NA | CSARDVRRGKGTEAFF | TGCAGTGCTAGAGATGTAAGGAGGGGCAAGGGGACTGAAGCTTTCTTT
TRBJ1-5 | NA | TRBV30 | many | CAWSVQERQPQHF | TGTGCCTGGAGTGTACAAGAGCGTCAGCCCCAGCATTTT
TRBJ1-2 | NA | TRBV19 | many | CASSITGTNNYGYTF | TGTGCCAGTAGTATAACCGGGACCAACAACTATGGCTACACCTTC
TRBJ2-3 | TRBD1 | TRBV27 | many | CASRDRPSTDTQYF | TGTGCCAGCAGGGACAGGCCTAGCACAGATACGCAGTATTTT
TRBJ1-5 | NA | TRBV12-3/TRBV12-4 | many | CASSPLGASNQPQHF | TGTGCCAGCAGCCCCTTGGGAGCTAGCAATCAGCCCCAGCATTTT
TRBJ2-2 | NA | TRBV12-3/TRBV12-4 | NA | CASSLSGWAGELFF | TGTGCCAGCAGTTTATCAGGGTGGGCCGGGGAGCTGTTTTTT
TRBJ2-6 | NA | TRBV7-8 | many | CASSLPVGPGANVLTF | TGTGCCAGCAGCTTGCCTGTGGGGCCTGGGGCCAACGTCCTGACTTTC
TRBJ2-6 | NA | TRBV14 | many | CASSQDNPGPGANVLTF | TGTGCCAGCAGCCAAGATAACCCGGGGCCTGGGGCCAACGTCCTGACTTTC
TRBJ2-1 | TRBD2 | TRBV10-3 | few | CAIKGSMGGQANNEQFF | TGTGCCATCAAAGGAAGTATGGGAGGGCAAGCAAACAATGAGCAGTTCTTC
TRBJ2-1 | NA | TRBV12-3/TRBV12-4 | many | CASSPHPWRSLRYNEQFF | TGTGCCAGCAGTCCCCACCCGTGGAGGAGCCTAAGATACAATGAGCAGTTCTTC
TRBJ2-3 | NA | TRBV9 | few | CASSVVGQTDTQYF | TGTGCCAGCAGCGTAGTAGGACAAACCGATACGCAGTATTTT
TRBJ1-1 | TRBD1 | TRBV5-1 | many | CASTTGALNTEAFF | TGCGCCAGCACTACAGGGGCCCTGAACACTGAAGCTTTCTTT
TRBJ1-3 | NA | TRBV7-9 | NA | CASSVRDTAGNTIYF | TGTGCCAGCAGCGTCCGGGACACGGCAGGAAACACCATATATTTT
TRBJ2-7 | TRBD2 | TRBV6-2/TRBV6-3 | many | CASSYSGLVNEQYF | TGTGCCAGCAGTTACTCCGGACTAGTAAACGAGCAGTACTTC
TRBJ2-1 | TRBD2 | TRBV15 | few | CATSRALAGGGGNEQFF | TGTGCCACCAGCAGAGCCTTAGCGGGAGGAGGTGGCAATGAGCAGTTCTTC
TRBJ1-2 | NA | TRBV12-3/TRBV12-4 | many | CASAMRGRNYGYTF | TGTGCCAGCGCCATGCGGGGCCGTAACTATGGCTACACCTTC
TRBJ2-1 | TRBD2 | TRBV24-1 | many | CATSDLVAGGTYNEQFF | TGTGCCACCAGTGATTTAGTAGCGGGAGGGACCTACAATGAGCAGTTCTTC